The clone carrying this T cell receptor beta chain was found a few times. As yet, its antigen is unknown. Germline CDR1 MNHEY, CDR2 SVGEGT. V lost 2 bases and J lost 0, with 8 bases in between. This CDR3 has 15 amino acids. TCRdb redid the calling of the 5' RACE reads with MiXCR, one entry per CDR3 protein. The table lists over 500,000 distinct CDR3 sequences, 15% to 20% of them singletons, with around 7.8% in the top ten. This record belongs to a study of T-cell memory formation after mild COVID-19. Study-level findings and limits: Confirmation of SARS-CoV-2 specificity was lacking for second-wave clones peaking day 37. Later expanders leaned toward CD4+, whereas clones contracting from day 15 to 85 were balanced CD4/CD8.

The sample taken for sequencing was PBMCs or a T cell subset sorted from them (not recorded which). The rearrangement uses TRBV6-2 or TRBV6-3 and TRBJ2-4, with a possible D match to TRBD2 (5 bases). The receptor's source is an adult woman who had mild COVID-19 (a few samples of this study predate the infection). Cell type and time point are not known. This CDR3 is CASSYAGRAKNIQYF. The DNA for the CDR3 is TGTGCCAGCAGTTACGCGGGCAGAGCCAAAAACATTCAGTACTTC.